The sequence of this T cell receptor (beta chain) was determined in a study of T cells in Graves' hyperthyroidism and ophthalmopathy. In this sample, this clonotype turned up many times. The length of the CDR3 is 15 residues. Germline CDR1 GTSNPN, CDR2 SVGIG (reference sequence). Trimming cost V 0 bases and J 6 bases, with 12 bases left between them. The CDR3 regions of TCR beta were amplified from RNA transcripts. The study used the HTBI primer set for a first-round RT-PCR of the TCR CDR3. Each CDR3 protein gets one entry after TCRdb re-called the multiplex PCR reads with MiXCR. Of hundreds of thousands of distinct CDR3 sequences listed, about 15% are singletons.

This clonotype was obtained from a man in his late teens or twenties with Graves' ophthalmopathy. V is TRBV30 and J is TRBJ1-6; D perhaps matches TRBD1 (5 bases). The sample taken for sequencing was blood. This CDR3 reads CAWSVLGRGNSPLHF. CDR3 sequence (DNA): TGTGCCTGGAGTGTACTGGGGCGGGGTAATTCACCCCTCCACTTT.